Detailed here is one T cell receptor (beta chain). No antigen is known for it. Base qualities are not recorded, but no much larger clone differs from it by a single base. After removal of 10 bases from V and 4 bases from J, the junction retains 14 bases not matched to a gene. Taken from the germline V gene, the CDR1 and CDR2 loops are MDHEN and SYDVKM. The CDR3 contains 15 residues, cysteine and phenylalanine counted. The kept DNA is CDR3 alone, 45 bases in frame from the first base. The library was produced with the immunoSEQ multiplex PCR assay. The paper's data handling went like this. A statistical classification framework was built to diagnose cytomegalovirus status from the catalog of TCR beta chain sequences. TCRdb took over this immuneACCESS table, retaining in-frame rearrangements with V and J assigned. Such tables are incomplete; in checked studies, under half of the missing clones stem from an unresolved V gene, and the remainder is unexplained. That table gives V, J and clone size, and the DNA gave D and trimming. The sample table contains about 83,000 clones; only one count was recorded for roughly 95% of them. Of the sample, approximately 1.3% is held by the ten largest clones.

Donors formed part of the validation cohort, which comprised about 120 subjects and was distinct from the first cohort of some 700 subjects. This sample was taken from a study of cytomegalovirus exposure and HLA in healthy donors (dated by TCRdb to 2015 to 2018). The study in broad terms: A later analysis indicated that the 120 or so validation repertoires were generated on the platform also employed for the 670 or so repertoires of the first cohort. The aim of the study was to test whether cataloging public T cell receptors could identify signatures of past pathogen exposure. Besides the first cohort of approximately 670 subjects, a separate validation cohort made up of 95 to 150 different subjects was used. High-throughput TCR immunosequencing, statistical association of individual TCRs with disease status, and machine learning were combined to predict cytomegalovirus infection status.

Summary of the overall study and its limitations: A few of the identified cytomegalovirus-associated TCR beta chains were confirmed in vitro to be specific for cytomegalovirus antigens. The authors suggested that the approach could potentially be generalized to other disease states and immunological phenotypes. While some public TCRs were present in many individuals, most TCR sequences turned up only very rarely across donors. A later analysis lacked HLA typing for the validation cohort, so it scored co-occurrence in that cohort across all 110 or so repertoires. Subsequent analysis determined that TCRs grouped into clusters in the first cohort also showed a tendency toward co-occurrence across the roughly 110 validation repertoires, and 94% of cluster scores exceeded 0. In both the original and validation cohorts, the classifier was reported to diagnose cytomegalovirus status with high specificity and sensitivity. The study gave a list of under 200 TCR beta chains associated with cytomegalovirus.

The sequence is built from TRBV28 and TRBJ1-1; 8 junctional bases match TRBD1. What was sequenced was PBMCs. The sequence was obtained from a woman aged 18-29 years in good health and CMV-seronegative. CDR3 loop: CATHRGGSLGTEAFF. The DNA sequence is TGTGCCACCCACAGGGGGGGTAGTTTGGGCACTGAAGCTTTCTTT.